This TCR beta chain was captured in a study of lymphopenia after photon versus proton radiotherapy. Sequencing was performed with immunoSEQ multiplex PCR; in TCRdb, only in-frame clones are kept and a portion is missing. The table has 20,000 to 25,000 clones, roughly 85% seen once. CDR1 is SGHDT and CDR2 is YYEEEE in the germline V gene. V was clipped by 1 base and J by 1 base, with 3 bases between them. CDR3 length: 14 residues. The chain carries TRBV5-6 and TRBJ2-6, with D unresolved. This sequence originates from a man in his sixties with pancreatic cancer. The sample consisted of peripheral blood, taken from a patient treated with photon-based radiotherapy. CDR3 nucleotides: TGTGCCAGCAGCTTGTTATCTGGGGCCAACGTCCTGACTTTC. It translates to CASSLLSGANVLTF.